These 10 T cell receptor beta chains were sequenced from one sample in a study of blood T cell repertoires in COVID-19. Profiling relied on immunoSEQ multiplex PCR, and the TCRdb table lists in-frame clones only, not all of them. The sample includes 120,000 to 150,000 clones, around three quarters of them seen just once. The specimen was peripheral blood. Receptor source: a man between 45 and 60 years old with acute or convalescent COVID-19.

The rearrangement uses TRBV4-1 and TRBJ1-1; no reliable D call. This CDR3 is built from 13 residues. Germline V gene data show CDR1 as MGHRA and CDR2 as YSYEKL. V lost 1 base, J lost 7 bases, and 10 bases lay in between. CDR3 amino acids: CASSQVRAVEAFF. The CDR3 coding sequence is TGCGCCAGCAGCCAAGTGAGGGCCGTTGAAGCTTTCTTT.

This clone was seen repeatedly, ten times or more. The chain combines TRBV5-1 with TRBJ1-5, with D tentatively TRBD1 (6 bases). The CDR3 is 13 amino acids. The V gene's germline CDR1 is SGHRS and CDR2 YFSETQ. V gave up 0 bases and J gave up 7 bases, with 8 bases separating them. This chain's CDR3 is CASSLEGGQPQHF. CDR3 bases: TGCGCCAGCAGCTTGGAAGGGGGACAGCCCCAGCATTTT.

This chain uses TRBV27 with TRBJ2-1; TRBD2 is a possible D gene (6 bases). Germline V gives CDR1 MNHEY, CDR2 SMNVEV (reference sequence). This CDR3 is built from 13 residues. Trimming removed 0 bases from V and 9 bases from J, with 9 bases in between. The CDR3 region has the DNA TGTGCCAGCAGTTTATCGGGAGGATCTGAGCAGTTCTTC. As protein: CASSLSGGSEQFF.

V and J are TRBV19 and TRBJ2-4, with 7 bases identical to TRBD2. CDR3 length: 16 residues. After removal of 5 bases from V and 1 base from J, the junction contained 8 bases not matched to a gene. In germline, CDR1 is LNHDA, CDR2 SQIVND (reference sequence). In DNA form, the CDR3 reads TGTGCCAGTAGTTCCCGACTAGCCGGGGCCAAAAACATTCAGTACTTC. Its protein is CASSSRLAGAKNIQYF.

In its sample, this clone was seen a few times. The chain joins TRBV29-1 to TRBJ1-2, with 11 bases matching TRBD1. Germline V gene lookup returns CDR1 SQVTM and CDR2 ANQGSEA. The ends lost 6 bases at V and 3 bases at J; junction bases unmatched: 6. This CDR3 region has 14 residues. In DNA form, the CDR3 reads TGCAGCGTCGACCTGGGACAGGGGGACTATGGCTACACCTTC. Encoded protein: CSVDLGQGDYGYTF.

The chain combines TRBV19 with TRBJ1-6, with 9 bases identical to TRBD1. The CDR3 runs 14 residues. From germline, CDR1 is LNHDA and CDR2 SQIVND (reference sequence). Losses at the gene ends were 4 bases for V and 6 bases for J; bases not matched to a gene: 1. CDR3 nucleotide sequence: TGTGCCAGTAGTAGACAGGGGGTTAATTCACCCCTCCACTTT. It codes for CASSRQGVNSPLHF. The full variable domain, its missing parts supplied by reference TRBV19 and TRBJ1-6, is DGGITQSPKYLFRKEGQNVTLSCEQNLNHDAMYWYRQDPGQGLRLIYYSQIVNDFQKGDIAEGYSVSREKKESFPLTVTSAQKNPTAFYLCASSRQGVNSPLHFGNGTRLTVT.

This sequence joins TRBV4-2 and TRBJ2-3; 10 bases match TRBD2. Germline CDR1 LGHNA, CDR2 YNFKEQ. The CDR3 contains 16 residues. J was trimmed by 0 bases and V by 4 bases; bases with no gene match: 4. The CDR3 reads CASSRTSGVSTDTQYF. CDR3 coding DNA: TGTGCCAGCAGCCGAACTAGCGGGGTGAGCACAGATACGCAGTATTTT.

This rearrangement joins TRBV30 to TRBJ1-1; D call uncertain. Germline loops: CDR1 GTSNPN, CDR2 SVGIG (reference sequence). V was trimmed by 2 bases and J by 6 bases, leaving 7 bases between them. The CDR3 covers 11 residues. CDR3 sequence reads: CAWSFSSEAFF. CDR3 coding DNA: TGTGCCTGGAGTTTCTCCTCTGAAGCTTTCTTT.

The chain is built from TRBV19 and TRBJ1-2; TRBD1 matches at 9 bases. Germline V gene data show CDR1 as LNHDA and CDR2 as SQIVND (reference sequence). The CDR3 has 15 amino acids. Trimming took 4 bases from V and 2 from J; bases not matched to a gene: 5. CDR3 region: CASSRTGDTNYGYTF. In DNA, the CDR3 is TGTGCCAGTAGTAGGACAGGGGACACCAACTATGGCTACACCTTC.

The chain has TRBV20-1 and TRBJ1-2; TRBD1 might be the D (5 bases). The CDR3 consists of 11 residues. The germline V gene encodes CDR1 DFQATT and CDR2 SNEGSKA (reference sequence). V was pared by 8 bases and J by 6 bases, with 13 bases between. The CDR3 bases are TGCAGTTTGGGGGAGGAACATGGCTACACCTTC. It translates to CSLGEEHGYTF.